This T cell receptor beta chain was documented in a study of CD8+ T cells in alopecia areata. This clone has just a few counts. TCR sequencing used cDNA made by reverse transcription of extracted RNA. Here immunoSEQ multiplex PCR was the method, and the copy in TCRdb shows in-frame clones only, minus some. The repertoire includes 150,000 to 200,000 clones, 60% of them detected once, and over 1% sits in the top ten. Germline CDR1 and CDR2: SGHAT and FQDESV (reference sequence). This CDR3 is built from 13 residues. The V gene lost 5 bases and the J gene lost 4 bases, with 11 bases spanning the gap. Treatment denoted: oral pan-JAK inhibitor, 5-10 mg twice daily.

This clonotype was obtained from a human donor with alopecia areata. This specimen consisted of CD4+ T cells sorted from blood, obtained at week 24, from a patient treated with tofacitinib. The genes are TRBV11-1 and TRBJ1-2; D gene ambiguous. CDR3 in DNA: TGTGCCAGCAGCCTCCGCGGGAGCTATGGCTACACCTTC. Its protein is CASSLRGSYGYTF.